The 22 T cell receptor beta chains below all came from one sample that was sequenced in a study of T cells in localized non-small cell lung cancer. Assay used: immunoSEQ multiplex PCR; TCRdb lists only in-frame clones, some missing. The data hold around 130,000 clones, with roughly nine tenths observed a single time. Here the sequenced sample was peripheral blood, taken before any cancer treatment. The receptor source for this set is a female donor aged 60 or older with stage I lung adenocarcinoma.

The rearrangement joins TRBV11-2 to TRBJ2-4; D is unclear. Trimming cost V 3 bases and J 7 bases, with 4 bases left between them. This CDR3 region has 11 residues. The germline CDR1 and CDR2 sequences are SGHAT and FQNNGV. The CDR3 spells CASSFGNIQYF. The CDR3, as DNA: TGTGCCAGCAGCTTCGGGAACATTCAGTACTTC.

The CDR3 DNA reads TGTGCCAGCAGTAATTACTGTACAGGGACACCCGGGGAGCAGTACTTC. Residues: CASSNYCTGTPGEQYF. The V call is TRBV21-1, the J call TRBJ2-7; TRBD1, the D gene given by the table, was not confirmed from the DNA. TRBV21-1 is designated a pseudogene. The CDR3 covers 16 residues.

The chain couples TRBV5-1 to TRBJ2-1; TRBD2 is a possible D gene (6 bases). CDR1 is SGHRS and CDR2 is YFSETQ in the germline V gene. The CDR3 is 15 amino acids. The germline V and J ends were trimmed by 4 bases and 8 bases, with 19 bases remaining between them. CDR3 protein: CASSRILAASDEQFF. The CDR3 nucleotides read TGCGCCAGCAGCCGAATATTAGCGGCTTCGGATGAGCAGTTCTTC.

This clone was seen a handful of times. The chain joins TRBV6-6 to TRBJ2-7; TRBD2 might be the D (7 bases). This CDR3 is 14 amino acids long. V was pared by 2 bases and J by 2 bases, with 10 bases between. In germline, CDR1 is MNHNY, CDR2 SVGAGI (reference sequence). The CDR3 bases are TGTGCCAGCAGTTACGGGGGGGCTCCCTACGAGCAGTACTTC. Its protein product is CASSYGGAPYEQYF.

The chain couples TRBV7-8 to TRBJ2-5, with D uncertain. The DNA matches TRBJ2-7 better at its end, which makes the J call doubtful. Looked up from germline, CDR1 is SGHVS and CDR2 is FQNEAQ. The CDR3 has 14 amino acids. In DNA form, the CDR3 reads TGTGCCAGCAGCTTAGAACACCTCTCCTACGAGCAGTACTTC. It yields the protein CASSLEHLSYEQYF.

The J gene is TRBJ2-2, the V gene TRBV19; no definite D call. Trimming stripped 5 bases from V and 7 bases from J, with 11 bases between. Germline loops: CDR1 LNHDA, CDR2 SQIVND (reference sequence). The CDR3 contains 13 residues. CDR3 residues: CASSLGLIGELFF. The CDR3 nucleotides are TGTGCCAGTAGTTTGGGTCTTATCGGGGAGCTGTTTTTT. Using reference TRBV19 and TRBJ2-2 for the parts outside the CDR3, the full variable domain is DGGITQSPKYLFRKEGQNVTLSCEQNLNHDAMYWYRQDPGQGLRLIYYSQIVNDFQKGDIAEGYSVSREKKESFPLTVTSAQKNPTAFYLCASSLGLIGELFFGEGSRLTVL.

The chain recombines TRBV29-1 with TRBJ1-1; 12 bases align to TRBD1. The germline CDR1 and CDR2 sequences are SQVTM and ANQGSEA. The CDR3 loop spans 13 amino acids. The trim removed 7 bases at V and 9 bases at J, leaving 9 bases unmatched. The CDR3 sequence: CSASAGTGGQAFF. The CDR3 coding sequence is TGCAGCGCCAGCGCCGGGACAGGGGGCCAAGCTTTCTTT.

This rearrangement joins TRBV27 to TRBJ1-2; 8 bases line up with TRBD1. The CDR3 covers 15 residues. V was pared by 5 bases and J by 10 bases, with 15 bases of the junction left unmatched. Germline lookup yields CDR1 MNHEY and CDR2 SMNVEV (reference sequence). For the CDR3, the DNA is TGTGCCAGCAGTGCCGGACAGGGACCCTATAGTCCCTACACCTTC. This gives the protein CASSAGQGPYSPYTF.

The rearrangement links TRBV19 to TRBJ2-7, with 11 bases fitting TRBD2. The CDR3 is 16 residues long. V was pared by 0 bases and J by 0 bases, with 1 base of the junction left unmatched. CDR1 is LNHDA, CDR2 SQIVND, per germline (reference sequence). Written as DNA, the CDR3 is TGTGCCAGTAGTATAGAAGGGACTAGCGGCTCCTACGAGCAGTACTTC. It specifies CASSIEGTSGSYEQYF.

The chain is built from TRBV7-9 and TRBJ2-3; D uncertain. CDR3 length equals 13 residues. V was cut by 3 bases and J by 6 bases, with 10 bases left in between. In germline, CDR1 is SEHNR, CDR2 FQNEAQ (reference sequence). Written as DNA, the CDR3 is TGTGCCAGCAGCTTCGGTCGAGGTGATACGCAGTATTTT. It is translated as CASSFGRGDTQYF.

The CDR3 DNA follows: TGTGCCAGCAGTGACTCCTATACGCAGTATTTT. Translating it yields CASSDSYTQYF. V and J are TRBV6-4 and TRBJ2-3; no definite D call. Germline CDR1 is MRHNA and CDR2 is SNTAGT. V was shortened by 0 bases and J by 7 bases, with 2 bases between the two germline ends. The CDR3 is 11 amino acids.

The rearrangement uses TRBV5-4 and TRBJ2-2, with D possibly matching TRBD2 (7 bases). CDR1 SGHNT and CDR2 YYREEE come from the germline V gene (reference sequence). The CDR3 contains 15 residues. Trimming stripped 3 bases from V and 7 bases from J, with 16 bases between. DNA for the CDR3: TGTGCCAGCAGCTCGGGGGGCGGAGGTAGCGGGGAGCTGTTTTTT. Its translation: CASSSGGGGSGELFF. The whole variable domain, filled in from reference TRBV5-4 and TRBJ2-2, reads ETGVTQSPTHLIKTRGQQVTLRCSSQSGHNTVSWYQQALGQGPQFIFQYYREEENGRGNFPPRFSGLQFPNYSSELNVNALELDDSALYLCASSSGGGGSGELFFGEGSRLTVL.

V is TRBV19 and J is TRBJ1-5; 8 nucleotides agree with TRBD1. V was pared by 0 bases and J by 7 bases, with 5 bases of the junction left unmatched. This CDR3 has 15 amino acids. The germline V gene has CDR1 LNHDA and CDR2 SQIVND (reference sequence). CDR3 nucleotide sequence: TGTGCCAGTAGTATAGACCCAGGGGGCTTGCAGCCCCAGCATTTT. As protein: CASSIDPGGLQPQHF.

The chain uses TRBV29-1 and TRBJ2-7; D is possibly TRBD1 (5 bases). This CDR3 has 14 residues. The germline V and J ends were trimmed by 2 bases and 6 bases, with 17 bases remaining between them. Germline lookup yields CDR1 SQVTM and CDR2 ANQGSEA. In DNA form, the CDR3 reads TGCAGCGTTGAAAAGAGTGGGCAGGGTGTCGAGCAGTACTTC. This encodes CSVEKSGQGVEQYF.

The chain is built from TRBV14 and TRBJ1-1, with 9 bases lining up with TRBD1. Trimming at V came to 2 bases and at J to 7 bases, leaving 11 bases not matched to a gene. The CDR3 loop spans 16 amino acids. Germline-derived CDR1 and CDR2 are SGHDN and FVKESK. The CDR3 here is CASSQTLPGQGSEAFF. CDR3 in DNA: TGTGCCAGCAGCCAAACCCTCCCGGGACAGGGAAGTGAAGCTTTCTTT.

This clone appeared once. The chain recombines TRBV18 with TRBJ2-7; the D is unclear. CDR3 length equals 15 residues. The V gene's germline CDR1 is KGHSH and CDR2 LQKENI. V was cut by 4 bases and J by 3 bases, with 16 bases left in between. In nucleotides, the CDR3 is TGTGCCAGCTCACACAAGGAAGGGTTGGGCTACGAGCAGTACTTC. Translation: CASSHKEGLGYEQYF.

The genes are TRBV14 and TRBJ2-3; D possibly corresponds to TRBD2 (5 bases). Germline V gene lookup returns CDR1 SGHDN and CDR2 FVKESK. This CDR3 contains 14 residues. Trimming stripped 5 bases from V and 1 base from J, with 10 bases between. DNA for the CDR3: TGTGCCAGCAGCTTGGAGGTTCGCACAGATACGCAGTATTTT. It translates to CASSLEVRTDTQYF.

The chain employs TRBV11-3 and TRBJ2-7; perhaps TRBD1 as D (5 bases). This CDR3 comprises 15 residues. Trimming removed 5 bases from V and 2 bases from J, with 16 bases in between. Germline-derived CDR1 and CDR2 are SGHNT and YENEEA. DNA of the CDR3: TGTGCCAGCAGCGAACGATCACAGGACCCCTACGAGCAGTACTTC. Encoded protein: CASSERSQDPYEQYF.

V and J are TRBV5-8 and TRBJ1-5; no clear D gene. Germline CDR1 is SGHTS and CDR2 is YDEGEE. The length of the CDR3 is 12 residues. V lost 3 bases and J 4 bases, leaving 5 bases between the germline ends. The CDR3 is CASSSVNQPQHF. CDR3 DNA: TGTGCCAGCAGCTCCGTGAATCAGCCCCAGCATTTT.

The chain links TRBV29-1 to TRBJ2-2; D not certain. Trimming left V 6 bases short and J 6 bases short, with 23 bases between. Germline loops: CDR1 SQVTM, CDR2 ANQGSEA. The CDR3 sequence is 16 residues long. The CDR3 nucleotides are TGCAGCGTCTTGCCAATACCTGGATTTTCCGCCGGGGAGCTGTTTTTT. Protein: CSVLPIPGFSAGELFF.

The genes are TRBV6-1 and TRBJ2-7, with a possible D match to TRBD1 (6 bases). V was clipped by 5 bases and J by 1 base, with 15 bases between them. The CDR3 covers 15 residues. CDR1 and CDR2 (germline): MNHNS, SASEGT. This CDR3 is CASSTTGKDSYEQYF. The CDR3 nucleotides read TGTGCCAGCAGTACCACAGGGAAAGATTCCTACGAGCAGTACTTC.

In the case of this clone: Possible read error: a much larger clone is one base away. The gene calls are TRBV5-4 and TRBJ1-1, with D perhaps TRBD1 (5 bases). This CDR3 has 13 residues. Germline loops: CDR1 SGHNT, CDR2 YYREEE (reference sequence). Between the trimmed V and J ends, which lost 4 bases and 3 bases, there was a span of 10 bases. Written as DNA, the CDR3 is TGTGCCAGCAGCCCCCGGGGGGACACTGAAGCTTTCTTT. Amino acid sequence: CASSPRGDTEAFF.